Listed below are T cell receptor beta chains from one sample, sequenced in a study of spatial heterogeneity in lung cancer. MiXCR, applied by TCRdb to the 5' RACE reads, yields one record per CDR3 protein. The sample records approximately 2,000 distinct CDR3 sequences, around 23% being singletons. Specimen: normal lung tissue next to the tumor, collected at surgery. These receptor sequences come from a male donor with early-stage non-small cell lung cancer. CDR3s include the opening cysteine and the closing phenylalanine or tryptophan. D genes are given only for firm matches. Clone size is shown for a subset of rows, as once, few, many or a class of expanded clone.

d_gene	abundance	v_gene	j_gene	len	CDR3aa	CDR3nt
-	medium-sized	TRBV11-3	TRBJ2-7	13	CASSLGEGYEQYF	TGTGCCAGCAGCTTAGGTGAGGGCTACGAGCAGTACTTC
TRBD1	medium-sized	TRBV28	TRBJ2-4	14	CASNSGTGGNIQYF	TGTGCCAGCAATTCCGGGACAGGGGGGAACATTCAGTACTTC
TRBD1	medium-sized	TRBV10-3	TRBJ2-5	15	CAISPGTAGGETQYF	TGTGCCATCAGCCCCGGGACAGCAGGCGGAGAGACCCAGTACTTC
-	medium-sized	TRBV6-2/TRBV6-3	TRBJ1-5	14	CASNRPNNNQPQHF	TGTGCCAGCAACAGACCCAATAACAATCAGCCCCAGCATTTT
TRBD1	medium-sized	TRBV5-4	TRBJ2-1	15	CASSFRQGADNEQFF	TGTGCCAGCAGCTTCCGACAGGGGGCCGACAATGAGCAGTTCTTC
TRBD2	medium-sized	TRBV20-1	TRBJ2-4	16	CSATRLAGEAKNIQYF	TGCAGTGCTACAAGACTAGCGGGGGAAGCCAAAAACATTCAGTACTTC
-	medium-sized	TRBV28	TRBJ1-1	15	CASSLGRQPIFEAFF	TGTGCCAGCAGTTTAGGCAGGCAGCCGATTTTCGAAGCTTTCTTT
-	-	TRBV20-1	TRBJ2-7	12	CSANGYNYEQYF	TGCAGTGCTAATGGGTACAACTACGAGCAGTACTTC
-	medium-sized	TRBV7-2	TRBJ2-7	13	CASSLEVVGEQYF	TGTGCCAGCAGCTTAGAGGTGGTGGGCGAGCAGTACTTC
-	medium-sized	TRBV4-3	TRBJ2-2	16	CASTPGLGGNTGELFF	TGCGCCAGCACCCCCGGGTTAGGGGGGAACACCGGGGAGCTGTTTTTT
TRBD1	large	TRBV18	TRBJ2-5	14	CASSPWTGEETQYF	TGTGCCAGCTCACCCTGGACAGGGGAAGAGACCCAGTACTTC
-	medium-sized	TRBV4-3	TRBJ2-3	16	CASSPVQGGGTDTQYF	TGCGCCAGCAGCCCAGTCCAGGGGGGTGGGACAGATACGCAGTATTTT
TRBD1	many	TRBV19	TRBJ2-1	13	CASSTTRQGHQFF	TGTGCCAGTAGTACAACCCGACAGGGTCATCAGTTCTTC
-	-	TRBV7-2	TRBJ2-1	17	CASSLALGASQYNEQFF	TGTGCCAGCAGCTTAGCGCTCGGTGCCTCCCAGTACAATGAGCAGTTCTTC
TRBD2	large	TRBV28	TRBJ2-3	16	CASSTPWEGMSDTQYF	TGTGCCAGCAGCACCCCTTGGGAGGGGATGTCAGATACGCAGTATTTT
TRBD1	-	TRBV18	TRBJ1-2	13	CASSQQGASGYTF	TGTGCCAGCTCCCAACAGGGGGCTAGTGGCTACACCTTC
TRBD2	medium-sized	TRBV4-3	TRBJ2-5	15	CASSQVTSGGETQYF	TGCGCCAGCAGCCAAGTGACTAGCGGGGGGGAGACCCAGTACTTC